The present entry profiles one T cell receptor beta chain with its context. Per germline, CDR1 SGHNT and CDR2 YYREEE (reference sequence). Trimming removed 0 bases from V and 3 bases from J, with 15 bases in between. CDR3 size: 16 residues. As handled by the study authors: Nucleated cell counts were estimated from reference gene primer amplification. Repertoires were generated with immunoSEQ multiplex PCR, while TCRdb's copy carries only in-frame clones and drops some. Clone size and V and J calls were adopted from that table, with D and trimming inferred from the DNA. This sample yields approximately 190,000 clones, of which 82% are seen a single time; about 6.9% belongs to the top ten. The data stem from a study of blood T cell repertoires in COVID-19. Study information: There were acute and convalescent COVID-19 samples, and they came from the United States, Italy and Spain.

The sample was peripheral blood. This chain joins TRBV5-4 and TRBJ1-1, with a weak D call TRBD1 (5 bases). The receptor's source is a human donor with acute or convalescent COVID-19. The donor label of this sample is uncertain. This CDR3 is CASSLAFGGSDTEAFF. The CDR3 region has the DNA TGTGCCAGCAGCTTGGCCTTCGGGGGAAGCGACACTGAAGCTTTCTTT.